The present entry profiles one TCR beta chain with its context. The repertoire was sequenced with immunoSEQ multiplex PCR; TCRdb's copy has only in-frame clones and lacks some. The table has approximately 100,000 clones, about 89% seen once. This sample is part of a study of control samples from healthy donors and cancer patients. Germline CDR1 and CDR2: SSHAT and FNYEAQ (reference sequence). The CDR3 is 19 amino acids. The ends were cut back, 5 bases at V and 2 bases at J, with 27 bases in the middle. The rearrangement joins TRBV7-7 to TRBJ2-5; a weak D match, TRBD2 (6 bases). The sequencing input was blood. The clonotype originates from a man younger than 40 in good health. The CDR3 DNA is TGTGCCAGCAGCCCCCCTTTTGGTACAAAGGGGCGGGGACAAGAGACCCAGTACTTC. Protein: CASSPPFGTKGRGQETQYF.